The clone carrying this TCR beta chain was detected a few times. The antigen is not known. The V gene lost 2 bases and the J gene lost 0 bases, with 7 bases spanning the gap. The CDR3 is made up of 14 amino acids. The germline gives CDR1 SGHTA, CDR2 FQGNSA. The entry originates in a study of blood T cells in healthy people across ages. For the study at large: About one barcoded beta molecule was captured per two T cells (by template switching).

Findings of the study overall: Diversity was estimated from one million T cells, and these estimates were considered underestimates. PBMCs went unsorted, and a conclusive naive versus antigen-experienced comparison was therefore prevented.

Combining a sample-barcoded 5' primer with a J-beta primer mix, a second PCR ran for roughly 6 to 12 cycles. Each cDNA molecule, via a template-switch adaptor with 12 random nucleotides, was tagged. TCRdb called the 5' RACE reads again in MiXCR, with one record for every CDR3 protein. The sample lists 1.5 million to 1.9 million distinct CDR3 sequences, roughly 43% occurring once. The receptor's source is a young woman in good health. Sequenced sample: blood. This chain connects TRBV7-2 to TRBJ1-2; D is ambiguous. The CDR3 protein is CASSLRSSNYGYTF. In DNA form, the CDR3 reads TGTGCCAGCAGCTTAAGAAGCTCTAACTATGGCTACACCTTC. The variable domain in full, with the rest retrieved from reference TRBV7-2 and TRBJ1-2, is GAGVSQSPSNKVTEKGKDVELRCDPISGHTALYWYRQSLGQGLEFLIYFQGNSAPDKSGLPSDRFSAERTGGSVSTLTIQRTQQEDSAVYLCASSLRSSNYGYTFGSGTRLTVV.